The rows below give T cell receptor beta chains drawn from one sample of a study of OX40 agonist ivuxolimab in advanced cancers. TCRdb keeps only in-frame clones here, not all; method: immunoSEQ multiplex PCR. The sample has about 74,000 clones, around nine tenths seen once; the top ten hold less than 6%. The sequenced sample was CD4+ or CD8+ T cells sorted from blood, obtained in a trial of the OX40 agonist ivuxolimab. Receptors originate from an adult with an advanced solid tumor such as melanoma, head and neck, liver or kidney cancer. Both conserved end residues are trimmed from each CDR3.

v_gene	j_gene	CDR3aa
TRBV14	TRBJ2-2	ASPGGSGKRPTGELF
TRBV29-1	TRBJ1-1	SVGHHEAF
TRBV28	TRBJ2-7	ASSFRGTLLYEQY
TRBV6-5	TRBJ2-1	ASSSSVISNEQF
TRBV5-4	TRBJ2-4	ASRDTPMENIQY
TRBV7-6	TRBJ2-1	ASSPTGGSYNEQF
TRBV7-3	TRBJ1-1	ASSLQGAVYTEAF
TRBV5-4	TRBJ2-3	ASSLTAAVYDTQY
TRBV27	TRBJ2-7	ASTAGGAPYEQY
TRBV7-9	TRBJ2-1	ASSLATGGYNEQF
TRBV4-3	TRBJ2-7	ASSQKPHGSWEQY